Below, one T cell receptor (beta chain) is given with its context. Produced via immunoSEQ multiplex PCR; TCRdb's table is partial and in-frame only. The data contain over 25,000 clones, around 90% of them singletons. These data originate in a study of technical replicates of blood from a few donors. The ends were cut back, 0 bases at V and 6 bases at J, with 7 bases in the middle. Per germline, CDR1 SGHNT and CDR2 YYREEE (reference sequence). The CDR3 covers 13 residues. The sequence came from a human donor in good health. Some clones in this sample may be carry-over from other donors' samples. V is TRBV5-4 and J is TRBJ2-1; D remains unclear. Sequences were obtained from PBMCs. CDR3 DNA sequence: TGTGCCAGCAGCTTGGAATTGAGCAATGAGCAGTTCTTC. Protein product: CASSLELSNEQFF.